A selection of T cell receptor beta chains follows, all from one sample in a study of T cells after yellow fever vaccination. TCRdb fed the 5' RACE reads into MiXCR, producing one record per CDR3 protein. The table lists 450,000 to 600,000 distinct CDR3 sequences, approximately 13% of them singletons. The sequencing here drew on PBMCs, taken on the day of the yellow fever booster vaccination. These receptors all stem from a man aged 25-45 years who received the YFV17D yellow fever vaccine. Both conserved end residues are part of each CDR3. Each record gives: V gene, J gene, D gene, clone size, CDR3 DNA, CDR3 protein. D genes are given only for firm matches. Expanded clones get a size class; other rows say once, few or many, or leave the size out.

V gene: TRBV29-1; J gene: TRBJ2-7; D gene: TRBD2; clone size: NA; CDR3 DNA: TGCAGCGCCCGGGGGGAAGGACTAGCCTACGAGCAGTACTTC; CDR3 protein: CSARGEGLAYEQYF
V gene: TRBV5-1; J gene: TRBJ2-1; D gene: TRBD1; clone size: NA; CDR3 DNA: TGCGCCAGCAGCAGTCCGGGACAGGGAGCGGGCAATGAGCAGTTCTTC; CDR3 protein: CASSSPGQGAGNEQFF
V gene: TRBV29-1; J gene: TRBJ2-3; D gene: NA; clone size: NA; CDR3 DNA: TGCAGCGTTGGGGACCGGGACCTACCCCATAGGAGGTATTTT; CDR3 protein: CSVGDRDLPHRRYF
V gene: TRBV5-1; J gene: TRBJ2-7; D gene: NA; clone size: few; CDR3 DNA: TGCGCCAGCAGCTACCTAGACGGCTACGAGCAGTACTTC; CDR3 protein: CASSYLDGYEQYF
V gene: TRBV20-1; J gene: TRBJ2-3; D gene: TRBD2; clone size: NA; CDR3 DNA: TGCAGTGCCCGAACCAGCGGGGGGCTTCGAGAGGGCACAGATACGCAGTATTTT; CDR3 protein: CSARTSGGLREGTDTQYF
V gene: TRBV20-1; J gene: TRBJ1-5; D gene: NA; clone size: few; CDR3 DNA: TGCAGTGCTAGAGATCCTCCAGCCCAGCATTTT; CDR3 protein: CSARDPPAQHF
V gene: TRBV7-9; J gene: TRBJ2-1; D gene: TRBD1; clone size: once; CDR3 DNA: TGTGCCAGCAGCTTAGGGGACAGGGGATACAATGAGCAGTTCTTC; CDR3 protein: CASSLGDRGYNEQFF
V gene: TRBV7-2; J gene: TRBJ2-7; D gene: NA; clone size: few; CDR3 DNA: TGTGCCAGCAGCTCACCTGGGTTTAATAGCTACGAGCAGTACTTC; CDR3 protein: CASSSPGFNSYEQYF
V gene: TRBV20-1; J gene: TRBJ2-7; D gene: TRBD1; clone size: few; CDR3 DNA: TGCAGTGCTAGACAGGACAGGGAGGTTATCTCCTACGAGCAGTACTTC; CDR3 protein: CSARQDREVISYEQYF
V gene: TRBV11-2; J gene: TRBJ2-1; D gene: NA; clone size: many; CDR3 DNA: TGTGCCAGCAGCTTAATGGGACTCGACAACAATGAGCAGTTCTTC; CDR3 protein: CASSLMGLDNNEQFF
V gene: TRBV30; J gene: TRBJ2-7; D gene: TRBD1; clone size: NA; CDR3 DNA: TGTGCCTGGAGTCCGCCGGGACAGGGGGTTTATGAGCAGTACTTC; CDR3 protein: CAWSPPGQGVYEQYF
V gene: TRBV5-6; J gene: TRBJ2-5; D gene: TRBD1; clone size: NA; CDR3 DNA: TGTGCCAGCAGCTTGAGGGACAGGGGACCCAACCAAGAGACCCAGTACTTC; CDR3 protein: CASSLRDRGPNQETQYF
V gene: TRBV4-3; J gene: TRBJ2-7; D gene: NA; clone size: few; CDR3 DNA: TGCGCCAGCAGCCAAGGCACAAGGGGCTCCTACGAGCAGTACTTC; CDR3 protein: CASSQGTRGSYEQYF
V gene: TRBV7-2; J gene: TRBJ2-4; D gene: NA; clone size: NA; CDR3 DNA: TGTGCCAGCAGCCTTCGGGAGCACGGAAACATTCAGTACTTC; CDR3 protein: CASSLREHGNIQYF
V gene: TRBV19; J gene: TRBJ2-7; D gene: TRBD2; clone size: few; CDR3 DNA: TGTGCCAGTAGTATAAGCGGGATGAGCTCCTACGAGCAGTACTTC; CDR3 protein: CASSISGMSSYEQYF
V gene: TRBV28; J gene: TRBJ2-1; D gene: NA; clone size: few; CDR3 DNA: TGTGCCAGCAGTTTTGGCGGGATCTTCAATGAGCAGTTCTTC; CDR3 protein: CASSFGGIFNEQFF
V gene: TRBV7-2; J gene: TRBJ2-5; D gene: NA; clone size: few; CDR3 DNA: TGTGCCAGCAGCTTCAACACAGGGAAAGAGACCCAGTACTTC; CDR3 protein: CASSFNTGKETQYF
V gene: TRBV7-3; J gene: TRBJ2-3; D gene: NA; clone size: few; CDR3 DNA: TGTGCCAGCAGCTTAACGAAAATCCCAGATACGCAGTATTTT; CDR3 protein: CASSLTKIPDTQYF
V gene: TRBV7-9; J gene: TRBJ2-3; D gene: NA; clone size: NA; CDR3 DNA: TGTGCCAGCAGCCATCAGTGGGGAGATACGCAGTATTTT; CDR3 protein: CASSHQWGDTQYF
V gene: TRBV15; J gene: TRBJ2-2; D gene: NA; clone size: few; CDR3 DNA: TGTGCCACCAGCCCCCGAGGAAGGGCACGGACCGGGGAGCTGTTTTTT; CDR3 protein: CATSPRGRARTGELFF
V gene: TRBV5-1; J gene: TRBJ2-1; D gene: TRBD2; clone size: NA; CDR3 DNA: TGCGCCACCAGCCTACTAGCGGGAGAAGAGAAGCAGTTCTTC; CDR3 protein: CATSLLAGEEKQFF
V gene: TRBV12-3/TRBV12-4; J gene: TRBJ1-2; D gene: TRBD1; clone size: NA; CDR3 DNA: TGTGCCAGCAGAAGGGACAGGGTTAACTATGGCTACACCTTC; CDR3 protein: CASRRDRVNYGYTF
V gene: TRBV29-1; J gene: TRBJ2-1; D gene: NA; clone size: NA; CDR3 DNA: TGCAGCGTTGAAGGATTGCCGCGGGACTCCTACAATGAGCAGTTCTTC; CDR3 protein: CSVEGLPRDSYNEQFF
V gene: TRBV20-1; J gene: TRBJ2-2; D gene: NA; clone size: NA; CDR3 DNA: TGCAGTGCTAGCCTCCGGGACAACTCGAACACCGGGGAGCTGTTTTTT; CDR3 protein: CSASLRDNSNTGELFF
V gene: TRBV29-1; J gene: TRBJ2-6; D gene: NA; clone size: many; CDR3 DNA: TGCAGCGTTGTCGGGAGAGGGGCCGGTGGGGCCAACGTCCTGACTTTC; CDR3 protein: CSVVGRGAGGANVLTF
V gene: TRBV5-1; J gene: TRBJ2-3; D gene: TRBD2; clone size: few; CDR3 DNA: TGCGCCAGCAATCCCAGCGGGAGTTCAGATACGCAGTATTTT; CDR3 protein: CASNPSGSSDTQYF
V gene: TRBV20-1; J gene: TRBJ2-5; D gene: TRBD2; clone size: NA; CDR3 DNA: TGCAGTGCTCATACTGGACTAGCGGGAGGTCAAGAGACCCAGTACTTC; CDR3 protein: CSAHTGLAGGQETQYF
V gene: TRBV5-1; J gene: TRBJ2-7; D gene: TRBD1; clone size: NA; CDR3 DNA: TGCGCCAGCAGCTTCCAAGGGGACAGCTCCTACGAGCAGTACTTC; CDR3 protein: CASSFQGDSSYEQYF
V gene: TRBV20-1; J gene: TRBJ2-1; D gene: TRBD2; clone size: NA; CDR3 DNA: TGCAGTGCTAGAGATCAAGACAGATCCAGCGGGAGTAGGAATGAGCAGTTCTTC; CDR3 protein: CSARDQDRSSGSRNEQFF
V gene: TRBV6-2/TRBV6-3; J gene: TRBJ2-1; D gene: NA; clone size: NA; CDR3 DNA: TGTGCCAGCAGTTACGAGGCTAGAGGGCTATCATGGGAGCAGTTCTTC; CDR3 protein: CASSYEARGLSWEQFF
V gene: TRBV1; J gene: TRBJ2-2; D gene: NA; clone size: NA; CDR3 DNA: TGCAGTGCCAAGGACAGGGGGGTCACCGGGGAGCTGTTTTTT; CDR3 protein: CSAKDRGVTGELFF
V gene: TRBV20-1; J gene: TRBJ2-1; D gene: TRBD2; clone size: few; CDR3 DNA: TGCAGTGCTGACTTGAACCTAGGGACTAGTTTTAATGAGCAGTTCTTC; CDR3 protein: CSADLNLGTSFNEQFF
V gene: TRBV2; J gene: TRBJ2-5; D gene: NA; clone size: few; CDR3 DNA: TGTGCCAGCAGGTACCCCCCGGTGGAGACCCAGTACTTC; CDR3 protein: CASRYPPVETQYF
V gene: TRBV7-9; J gene: TRBJ2-3; D gene: NA; clone size: NA; CDR3 DNA: TGTGCCAGCAGCTCCTCGTCGGGGGACATCACAGATACGCAGTATTTT; CDR3 protein: CASSSSSGDITDTQYF
V gene: TRBV29-1; J gene: TRBJ2-4; D gene: NA; clone size: few; CDR3 DNA: TGCAGCGTTGAAGATAACGGACATGCCAAAAACATTCAGTACTTC; CDR3 protein: CSVEDNGHAKNIQYF
V gene: TRBV5-5; J gene: TRBJ2-7; D gene: TRBD1; clone size: NA; CDR3 DNA: TGTGCCAGCAGCTTAGTCCAGGACAGGATAACCTACGAGCAGTACTTC; CDR3 protein: CASSLVQDRITYEQYF
V gene: TRBV5-1; J gene: TRBJ2-2; D gene: NA; clone size: many; CDR3 DNA: TGCGCCAGCAGCATACGGGACCCAAACACCGGGGAGCTGTTTTTT; CDR3 protein: CASSIRDPNTGELFF
V gene: TRBV15; J gene: TRBJ2-5; D gene: TRBD2; clone size: NA; CDR3 DNA: TGTGCCACCAGCCCGCTGCGCGGGAGGTTAGAGACCCAGTACTTC; CDR3 protein: CATSPLRGRLETQYF
V gene: TRBV28; J gene: TRBJ2-5; D gene: TRBD1; clone size: few; CDR3 DNA: TGTGCCAGCGTGAGAACAGGGGGCGCGGAGGAGACCCAGTACTTC; CDR3 protein: CASVRTGGAEETQYF
V gene: TRBV4-2; J gene: TRBJ2-2; D gene: NA; clone size: many; CDR3 DNA: TGTGCCAGCAGCCCTCGGGGGCGGGTGTACACCACGAACACCGGGGAGCTGTTTTTT; CDR3 protein: CASSPRGRVYTTNTGELFF
V gene: TRBV7-2; J gene: TRBJ2-3; D gene: NA; clone size: NA; CDR3 DNA: TGTGCCAGCAGCCATTACATCGGGGTTAGCACAGATACGCAGTATTTT; CDR3 protein: CASSHYIGVSTDTQYF
V gene: TRBV11-2; J gene: TRBJ2-7; D gene: TRBD2; clone size: many; CDR3 DNA: TGTGCCAGCAGCTTAGAACTAGCGGGAGGCTACGAGCAGTACTTC; CDR3 protein: CASSLELAGGYEQYF
V gene: TRBV28; J gene: TRBJ2-1; D gene: NA; clone size: NA; CDR3 DNA: TGTGCCAGCAGTTCAAGCATACCGGGGCAGTTCTTC; CDR3 protein: CASSSSIPGQFF
V gene: TRBV25-1; J gene: TRBJ2-1; D gene: NA; clone size: NA; CDR3 DNA: TGTGCCAGCGCCGGGGGTAATGAGCAGTTCTTC; CDR3 protein: CASAGGNEQFF
V gene: TRBV21-1; J gene: TRBJ1-2; D gene: NA; clone size: few; CDR3 DNA: TGTGCCAGCAGCAACCCGGGTCGCTATGGCTACACCTTC; CDR3 protein: CASSNPGRYGYTF
V gene: TRBV3-1; J gene: TRBJ2-1; D gene: TRBD2; clone size: few; CDR3 DNA: TGTGCCAGCAGCCAAGCGGGACTAGAATTGCATGAGCAGTTCTTC; CDR3 protein: CASSQAGLELHEQFF